The TCR beta chain under discussion was sequenced for a study of T cell responses to AZD1222 COVID-19 vaccine. About this clone: Its target is unknown.

Pooling covered second doses at about 4 or about 12 weeks. The CDR3 is 12 residues long. The V end lost 5 bases, the J end lost 5 bases, and 9 bases lay between the germline ends. Germline values: CDR1 ENHRY, CDR2 SYGVKD. Produced via immunoSEQ multiplex PCR; TCRdb's table is partial and in-frame only. The sample lists under 35,000 clones, roughly 90% occurring once. The study, taken as a whole, reports: Compared with day 0, the breadth and depth of the Spike-specific TCR repertoire rose significantly after two doses of AZD1222. Baseline seropositivity characterized only a handful of AZD1222 recipients. Spike as a whole was targeted by vaccine-associated CD4 TCRs, dominant at 160-218 and 743-854.

The sequence was collected from an adult who received the AZD1222 COVID-19 vaccine. V and J are TRBV10-3 and TRBJ2-5; D perhaps matches TRBD2 (6 bases). The sequences come from peripheral blood, collected 28 days after the second AZD1222 dose. The DNA of the CDR3 is TGTGCCATCAGTAGGGCGGGGGAGACCCAGTACTTC. Residues: CAISRAGETQYF.